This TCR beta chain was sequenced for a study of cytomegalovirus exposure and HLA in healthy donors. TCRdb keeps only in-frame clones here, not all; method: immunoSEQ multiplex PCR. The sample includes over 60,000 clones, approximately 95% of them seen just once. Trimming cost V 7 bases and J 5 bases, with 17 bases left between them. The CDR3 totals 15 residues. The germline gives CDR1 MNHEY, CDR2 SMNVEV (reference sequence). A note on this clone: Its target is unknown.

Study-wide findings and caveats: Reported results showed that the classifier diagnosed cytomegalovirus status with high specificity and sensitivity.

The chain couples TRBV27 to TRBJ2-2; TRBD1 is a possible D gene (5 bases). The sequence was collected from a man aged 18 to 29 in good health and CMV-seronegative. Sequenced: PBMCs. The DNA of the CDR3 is TGTGCCAGCAACGAGTTAGGGGCGTTGACCGGGGAGCTGTTTTTT. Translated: CASNELGALTGELFF.